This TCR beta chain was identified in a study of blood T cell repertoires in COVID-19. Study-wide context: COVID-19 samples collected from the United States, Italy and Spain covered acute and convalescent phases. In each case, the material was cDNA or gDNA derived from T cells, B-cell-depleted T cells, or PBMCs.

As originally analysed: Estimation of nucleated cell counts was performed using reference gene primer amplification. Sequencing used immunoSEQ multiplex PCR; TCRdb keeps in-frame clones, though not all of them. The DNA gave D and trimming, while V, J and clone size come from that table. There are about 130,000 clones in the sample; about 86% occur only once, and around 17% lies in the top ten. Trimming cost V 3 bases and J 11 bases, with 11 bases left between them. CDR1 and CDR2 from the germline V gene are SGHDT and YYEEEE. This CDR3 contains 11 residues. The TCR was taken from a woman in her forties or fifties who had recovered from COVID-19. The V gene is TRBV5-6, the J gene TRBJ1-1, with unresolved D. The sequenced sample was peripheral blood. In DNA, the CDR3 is TGTGCCAGCAGCTCATACGGGGAGGCTTTCTTT. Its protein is CASSSYGEAFF.